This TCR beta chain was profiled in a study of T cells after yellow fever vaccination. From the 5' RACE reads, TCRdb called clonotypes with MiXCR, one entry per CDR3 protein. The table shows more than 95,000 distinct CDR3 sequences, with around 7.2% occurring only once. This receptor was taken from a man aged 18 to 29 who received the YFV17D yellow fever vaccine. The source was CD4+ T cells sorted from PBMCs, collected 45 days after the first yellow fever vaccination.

The CDR3 nucleotides read TGTGCCAGCAGGGGAGGTACCCAGGGGGCGCTTTCACCCCTCCACTTT. This encodes CASRGGTQGALSPLHF. The chain uses TRBV6-1 and TRBJ1-6; the match to TRBD1 covers 8 bases. With 6 bases clipped from V and 9 bases from J, the junction kept 13 bases outside the gene matches. The CDR3 totals 16 residues. Per the germline V gene, CDR1 is MNHNS and CDR2 is SASEGT.